These T cell receptor beta chains were read from a single sample in a study of blood T cell repertoires in COVID-19. Using immunoSEQ multiplex PCR, the repertoire was profiled, and TCRdb retains in-frame clones only, with some absent. Seen here are approximately 250,000 clones, 85% to 90% observed once, and the top ten hold approximately 4.2%. Sequencing was performed on PBMCs or T cells enriched from blood (not recorded which). The receptor set was obtained from a woman aged 25 to 45 who had recovered from COVID-19. CDR3s include the opening cysteine and the closing phenylalanine or tryptophan. Fields, in order: V gene, D gene, J gene, clone size, CDR3 protein, CDR3 DNA. A D gene is named only where the DNA matches it firmly. A clone size is listed for some rows: how often the clone was seen (once, few, many), or a class if it is expanded.

V: TRBV3-1/TRBV3-2; D: TRBD1; J: TRBJ1-2; size: -; CDR3: CASSRDSRYGYTF; DNA: TGTGCCAGCAGCCGGGACAGCCGCTATGGCTACACCTTC
V: TRBV10-3; D: -; J: TRBJ1-1; size: -; CDR3: CAIIGQQNTEAFF; DNA: TGTGCCATCATTGGACAACAGAACACTGAAGCTTTCTTT
V: TRBV4-2; D: -; J: TRBJ2-3; size: -; CDR3: CASSQESGFRSDTQYF; DNA: TGTGCCAGCAGCCAAGAATCAGGGTTTCGATCCGATACGCAGTATTTT
V: TRBV4-2; D: -; J: TRBJ2-1; size: -; CDR3: CASSQQTGTGNEQFF; DNA: TGTGCCAGCAGCCAGCAGACAGGCACGGGGAATGAGCAGTTCTTC
V: TRBV9; D: -; J: TRBJ2-1; size: once; CDR3: CASSVDPGARNEQFF; DNA: TGTGCCAGCAGCGTAGATCCAGGGGCCCGCAATGAGCAGTTCTTC
V: TRBV28; D: -; J: TRBJ2-3; size: -; CDR3: CASSFRGRGNTDTQYF; DNA: TGTGCCAGCAGTTTTAGGGGCAGGGGAAACACAGATACGCAGTATTTT
V: TRBV7-2; D: -; J: TRBJ1-4; size: -; CDR3: CASSLGRGFNEKLFF; DNA: TGTGCCAGCAGCTTAGGGAGGGGTTTCAATGAAAAACTGTTTTTT
V: TRBV7-9; D: -; J: TRBJ2-1; size: -; CDR3: CASSFWGAQYRRSYNEQFF; DNA: TGTGCCAGCAGCTTTTGGGGCGCACAGTACAGGCGGTCATACAATGAGCAGTTCTTC
V: TRBV6-2/TRBV6-3; D: TRBD2; J: TRBJ2-3; size: -; CDR3: CASSAAGTSGTTDTQYF; DNA: TGTGCCAGCAGCGCCGCCGGGACTAGCGGGACCACAGATACGCAGTATTTT
V: TRBV5-6; D: -; J: TRBJ2-7; size: -; CDR3: CASSIGRGGEQYF; DNA: TGTGCCAGCAGCATTGGCAGAGGGGGCGAGCAGTACTTC
V: TRBV7-9; D: TRBD1; J: TRBJ1-3; size: -; CDR3: CASSRGQGDTIYF; DNA: TGTGCCAGCAGCCGCGGACAGGGGGACACCATATATTTT
V: TRBV4-2; D: TRBD1; J: TRBJ1-1; size: -; CDR3: CASSHPRDRGDTEAFF; DNA: TGTGCCAGCAGCCATCCCAGGGACAGGGGGGACACTGAAGCTTTCTTT
V: TRBV28; D: TRBD2; J: TRBJ2-3; size: -; CDR3: CAIDLAGGRGHTDTQYF; DNA: TGTGCCATAGACCTAGCGGGAGGAAGGGGACACACAGATACGCAGTATTTT
V: TRBV24-1; D: -; J: TRBJ1-1; size: -; CDR3: CATSEPDRDTEAFF; DNA: TGTGCCACCAGTGAGCCCGACCGGGACACTGAAGCTTTCTTT
V: TRBV2; D: -; J: TRBJ1-1; size: -; CDR3: CASCGQNTEAFF; DNA: TGTGCCAGCTGCGGACAGAACACTGAAGCTTTCTTT
V: TRBV4-3; D: TRBD1; J: TRBJ1-1; size: -; CDR3: CASSHTSGQGDWGTEAFF; DNA: TGCGCCAGCAGCCACACTTCGGGACAGGGGGACTGGGGGACTGAAGCTTTCTTT
V: TRBV28; D: TRBD1; J: TRBJ1-2; size: -; CDR3: CASSLRAGQGNYGYTF; DNA: TGTGCCAGCAGTTTGCGGGCTGGACAGGGAAACTATGGCTACACCTTC
V: TRBV18; D: -; J: TRBJ1-1; size: -; CDR3: CATRGVTGNTEAFF; DNA: TGTGCCACCCGGGGGGTAACGGGAAACACTGAAGCTTTCTTT
V: TRBV9; D: -; J: TRBJ2-3; size: -; CDR3: CASSPGGAGLTDTQYF; DNA: TGTGCCAGCAGCCCAGGAGGGGCGGGACTCACAGATACGCAGTATTTT
V: TRBV6-6; D: -; J: TRBJ2-7; size: few; CDR3: CASSPLEGLGEQYF; DNA: TGTGCCAGCAGTCCCCTGGAGGGGCTGGGCGAGCAGTACTTC
V: TRBV27; D: TRBD2; J: TRBJ2-1; size: -; CDR3: CASSFLAGELSLRNEQFF; DNA: TGTGCCAGCAGTTTCCTAGCGGGAGAGCTGTCCCTGCGGAATGAGCAGTTCTTC
V: TRBV4-1; D: TRBD2; J: TRBJ2-5; size: -; CDR3: CASSERTSGRGRQETQYF; DNA: TGCGCCAGCAGCGAACGGACTAGCGGGAGAGGGAGGCAAGAGACCCAGTACTTC
V: TRBV5-6; D: TRBD2; J: TRBJ2-1; size: -; CDR3: CASSTSGSSYNEQFF; DNA: TGTGCCAGCAGCACGAGCGGGAGCTCCTACAATGAGCAGTTCTTC
V: TRBV9; D: TRBD2; J: TRBJ2-2; size: -; CDR3: CASSHPMGEREGRELFF; DNA: TGTGCCAGCAGCCACCCCATGGGGGAGCGGGAGGGTCGGGAGCTGTTTTTT
V: TRBV2; D: TRBD1; J: TRBJ2-3; size: -; CDR3: CASSEGSQGTDTQYF; DNA: TGTGCCAGCAGTGAAGGATCACAGGGGACAGATACGCAGTATTTT
V: TRBV30; D: TRBD2; J: TRBJ2-5; size: -; CDR3: CAWTGMGGSGETQYF; DNA: TGTGCCTGGACGGGCATGGGGGGGAGCGGGGAGACCCAGTACTTC